The clone carrying this T cell receptor beta chain has just a few counts. After removal of 5 bases from V and 1 base from J, the junction contained 2 bases not matched to a gene. This CDR3 contains 15 residues. Germline V lookup: CDR1 MNHNY, CDR2 SVGAGI (reference sequence). This sample was taken from a study of cytomegalovirus exposure and HLA in healthy donors. The PCR contained 60 Vbeta and 13 Jbeta primers. TCRdb's table, derived via immunoSEQ multiplex PCR, lists solely in-frame clones and lacks some. The repertoire has roughly 120,000 clones, 74% of them found once; the top ten carry roughly 4.1%.

The sample was PBMCs. The chain couples TRBV6-6 to TRBJ2-4; 10 positions agree with TRBD2. The clonotype was recovered from a woman between 45 and 60 years old in good health and CMV-seropositive. The CDR3 spells CASSETSGAKNIQYF. DNA of the CDR3: TGTGCCAGCAGTGAGACTAGCGGGGCCAAAAACATTCAGTACTTC.